The source of this TCR beta chain is a study of Graves' ophthalmopathy and Graves' hyperthyroidism. General study findings and limits: With less than 90% sensitivity and roughly 77% specificity, a 13-signature model separated ophthalmopathy from stable hyperthyroidism. Most thyroid clonotypes expanded beyond 0.001 frequency were also found in blood.

The germline V gene has CDR1 MNHEY and CDR2 SVGAGI. This CDR3 region has 16 residues. The V end was cut by 0 bases, the J end by 0 bases, with 11 bases between. Amplification targeted the TCR beta CDR3 regions, with RNA transcripts as the source material. HTBI primers were employed in first-round RT-PCR, then a second-round multiplex PCR followed. From the multiplex PCR reads, TCRdb called clonotypes with MiXCR, one entry per CDR3 protein. Seen here are nearly 400,000 distinct CDR3 sequences, about 17% observed once, and the top ten hold 1.6%. This clonotype was detected ten times or more. The antigen is unknown.

This TCR came from a woman aged 18-35 years with Graves' ophthalmopathy. The sample comprised peripheral blood. The chain is built from TRBV6-5 and TRBJ1-2, with D perhaps matching TRBD1 (5 bases). CDR3 residues: CASSYSGTLANYGYTF. The CDR3 DNA sequence: TGTGCCAGCAGTTACTCTGGGACCCTAGCTAACTATGGCTACACCTTC.